This TCR beta chain was obtained from a study of control samples from healthy donors and cancer patients (dated by TCRdb to about 2020). The method behind the library was the immunoSEQ multiplex PCR assay. The source is immuneACCESS, and TCRdb retained only in-frame sequences with V and J called. Part of the clones is not carried over; for the studies checked, unresolved V genes explain less than half of this, and the remainder is unexplained. The sample yields approximately 110,000 clones; 90% were counted once. The ten largest clones take up 4% to 5.5% of the sample. Only one count was recorded for this clone. Its antigen remains unidentified. Base qualities are missing; no much larger clone stands one base away. The CDR1 and CDR2 encoded by the germline V gene (reference sequence) are SEHNR and FQNEAQ. The cysteine opens and the phenylalanine closes a CDR3 of 13 amino acids. The retained sequence is limited to the CDR3, 39 bases, with the frame set at the first base. Cut back by 8 bases and 7 bases, the V and J ends lie 18 bases apart.

Specimen: blood. This sequence originates from a human donor in good health. The donor label of this sample is uncertain. Recombination joined TRBV7-9 with TRBJ2-7; TRBD1 could be the D gene, as 5 bases match. The CDR3 reads CASVGHEDREQYF. The bases read TGTGCCAGCGTAGGACACGAGGACCGGGAGCAGTACTTC. Outside the CDR3, residues come from the reference TRBV7-9 and TRBJ2-7 proteins, so the full variable domain is: DTGVSQNPRHKITKRGQNVTFRCDPISEHNRLYWYRQTLGQGPEFLTYFQNEAQLEKSRLLSDRFSAERPKGSFSTLEIQRTEQGDSAMYLCASVGHEDREQYFGPGTRLTVT.